This T cell receptor (beta chain) was obtained from a study of immune evolution from preneoplasia to lung adenocarcinoma. Study overall: HLA loss of heterozygosity: roughly 6.6% AIS, more than 14% MIA, over 25% ADC, none AAH.

Sequenced by immunoSEQ multiplex PCR; TCRdb stores in-frame clones only, minus some. The sample gives about 6,000 clones, about 84% of which show up once; approximately 8% is in the top ten. This clone was found once. The antigen remains undetermined. The study's findings and limits: Clonality was highest in normal lung, lower in later-stage lesions apparently. Highest clonality occurred in KRAS-mutant, not EGFR-mutant or double wild-type, nodules.

The receptor was derived from a donor at least 70 years old with lung adenocarcinoma. Material for sequencing was FFPE lung adenocarcinoma in situ tissue.

The CDR3 sequence is CASLPGVGEKLFF. DNA for the CDR3: TGTGCCAGCTTACCAGGGGTGGGGGAAAAACTGTTTTTT. The V gene is TRBV28, the J gene TRBJ1-4; weak D call: TRBD1 (6 bases). CDR1 and CDR2 (germline): MDHEN, SYDVKM. CDR3 length equals 13 residues. Trimming removed 8 bases from V and 8 bases from J, with 15 bases in between.